This TCR beta chain was profiled in a study of blood T cell repertoires in COVID-19. This CDR3 contains 15 residues. Trimming removed 5 bases from V and 0 bases from J, with 12 bases in between. Germline-derived CDR1 and CDR2 are LNHDA and SQIVND (reference sequence). Here immunoSEQ multiplex PCR was the method, and the copy in TCRdb shows in-frame clones only, minus some. The sample includes roughly 150,000 clones, 75% to 90% of them seen just once. This clone was observed a handful of times. Sequenced material: peripheral blood. The source of this sequence is a woman in her forties with acute or convalescent COVID-19. The chain couples TRBV19 to TRBJ2-3, with a tentative D call TRBD1 (5 bases). The CDR3 protein is CASSLTAASTDTQYF. CDR3 in DNA: TGTGCCAGTAGTTTGACAGCCGCTAGCACAGATACGCAGTATTTT.